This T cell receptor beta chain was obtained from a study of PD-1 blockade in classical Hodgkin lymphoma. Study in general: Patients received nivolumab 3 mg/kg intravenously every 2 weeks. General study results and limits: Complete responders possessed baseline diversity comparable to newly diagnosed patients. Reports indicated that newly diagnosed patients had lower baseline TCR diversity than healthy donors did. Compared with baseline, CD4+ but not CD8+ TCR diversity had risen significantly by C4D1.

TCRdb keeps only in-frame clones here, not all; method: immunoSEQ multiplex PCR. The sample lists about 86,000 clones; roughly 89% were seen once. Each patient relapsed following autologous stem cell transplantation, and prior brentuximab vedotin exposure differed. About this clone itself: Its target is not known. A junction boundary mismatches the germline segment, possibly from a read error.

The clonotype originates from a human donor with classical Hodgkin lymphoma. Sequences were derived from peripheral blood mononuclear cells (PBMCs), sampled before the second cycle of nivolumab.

The CDR3 reads CASSVAGTGYEQYF. Here the CDR3 DNA reads TGTGCCAGCAGCGTAGCCGGGACAGGGTACGAGCAGTACTTC. This rearrangement joins TRBV7-8 to TRBJ2-7; 9 positions match TRBD1. This CDR3 comprises 14 residues. CDR1 and CDR2 from the germline V gene are SGHVS and FQNEAQ.